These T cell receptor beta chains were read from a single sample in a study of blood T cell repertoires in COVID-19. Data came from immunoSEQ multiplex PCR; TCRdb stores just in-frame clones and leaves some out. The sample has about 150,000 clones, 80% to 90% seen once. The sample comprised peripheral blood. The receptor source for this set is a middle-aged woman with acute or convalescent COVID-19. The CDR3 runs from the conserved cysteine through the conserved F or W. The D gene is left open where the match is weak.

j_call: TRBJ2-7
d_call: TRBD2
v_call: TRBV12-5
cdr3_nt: TGTGCTAGTGGTTTGGATCTAGCGGGAGTTGGCTACGAGCAGTACTTC
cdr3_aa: CASGLDLAGVGYEQYF

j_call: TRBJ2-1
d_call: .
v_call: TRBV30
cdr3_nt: TGTGCCTGGAGTGTTGAGACAGAGGTTCACAATGAGCAGTTCTTC
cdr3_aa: CAWSVETEVHNEQFF

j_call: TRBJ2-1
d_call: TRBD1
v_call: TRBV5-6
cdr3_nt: TGTGCCAGCAGCTTGGATCAGGGGGTTACCTACAATGAGCAGTTCTTC
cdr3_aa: CASSLDQGVTYNEQFF

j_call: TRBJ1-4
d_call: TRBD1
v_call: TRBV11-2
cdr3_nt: TGTGCCAGCAGCTTATTGGGGCGGGGACAGAGTAATGAAAAACTGTTTTTT
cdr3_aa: CASSLLGRGQSNEKLFF

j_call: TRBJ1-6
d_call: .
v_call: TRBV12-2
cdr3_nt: TGTGCAAGTCGTTTACCGGGATGTTTTTCACCCCTCCACTTT
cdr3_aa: CASRLPGCFSPLHF

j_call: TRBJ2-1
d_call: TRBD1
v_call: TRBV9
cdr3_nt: TGTGCCAGCAGCGTAAGGTCCTTCGGGACAGACAACAATGAGCAGTTCTTC
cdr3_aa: CASSVRSFGTDNNEQFF

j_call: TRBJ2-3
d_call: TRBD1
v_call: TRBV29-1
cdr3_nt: TGCAGCGTCCACGGGACAGTTAGCACAGATACGCAGTATTTT
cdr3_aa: CSVHGTVSTDTQYF

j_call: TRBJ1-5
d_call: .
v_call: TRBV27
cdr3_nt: TGTGCCAGCAGTTCCCTTTGGGGGGGTAGCAATCAGCCCCAGCATTTT
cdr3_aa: CASSSLWGGSNQPQHF

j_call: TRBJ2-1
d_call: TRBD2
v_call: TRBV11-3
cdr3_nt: TGTGCCAGCAGCTTAGGCGGACTAGGGCCTGAGCAGTTCTTC
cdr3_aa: CASSLGGLGPEQFF

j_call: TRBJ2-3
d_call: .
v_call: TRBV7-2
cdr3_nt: TGTGCCAGCAGCGTACAGGGTTGGGGGTCAGATACGCAGTATTTT
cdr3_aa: CASSVQGWGSDTQYF